A few counts support the clone carrying this TCR beta chain. The antigen remains unidentified. Via MiXCR, TCRdb re-called the reads, giving one row per CDR3 protein. In the table there are about 260,000 distinct CDR3 sequences, roughly 10% of which are singletons. Trimming shortened V by 4 bases and J by 4 bases, and 11 bases separated the two germline ends. This CDR3 comprises 14 residues. From germline, CDR1 is MNHEY and CDR2 SVGAGI. This sample is part of a study of T cell repertoires in cytomegalovirus infection. Study summary: Public TCR beta signature analysis indicated the presence of both CMV infection and matching HLA type.

Study-level points and caveats: Individuals carrying CMV plus the relevant HLA were identified by cumulative frequency of public TCR beta families.

The clonotype was recovered from a human donor in good health (CMV status not recorded). Some clones in this sample may be carry-over from other donors' samples. Input material: PBMCs. This chain links TRBV6-5 with TRBJ1-3; D gene unclear. This CDR3 reads CASSFRTEGNTIYF. The CDR3 DNA follows: TGTGCCAGCAGTTTTAGAACAGAAGGAAACACCATATATTTT.